This T cell receptor (beta chain) was identified during a study of CD8 T cells in Susac syndrome. CDR1 is SGHTS, CDR2 YDEGEE, per germline. Trimming removed 4 bases from V and 5 bases from J; junction bases left unmatched: 10. The CDR3 has 15 residues. CD8+ and CD4+ T cells taken from blood had their TCR beta sequenced. TEMRA cells were enriched by FACS, and CD4+ and CD8+ T cells were negatively isolated. The RNA, roughly 0.45 to 1 ug, was put through reverse transcription using random hexamers. TCR beta CDR3 was amplified by immunoSEQ multiplex PCR. This amplification extended across 54 Vbeta and 13 Jbeta segments. TCRdb analysed the immunoSEQ multiplex PCR reads with MiXCR anew, one entry per CDR3 protein. The repertoire holds 110,000 or so distinct CDR3 sequences, with around 90% as singletons.

The sample consisted of CD8+ T cells from PBMCs. The chain is built from TRBV5-8 and TRBJ2-7; 9 bases align to TRBD1. The sequence derives from a human donor in good health. The CDR3 reads CASSPGQGGPDEQYF. CDR3 nucleotides: TGTGCCAGCAGCCCGGGACAGGGCGGCCCAGACGAGCAGTACTTC.